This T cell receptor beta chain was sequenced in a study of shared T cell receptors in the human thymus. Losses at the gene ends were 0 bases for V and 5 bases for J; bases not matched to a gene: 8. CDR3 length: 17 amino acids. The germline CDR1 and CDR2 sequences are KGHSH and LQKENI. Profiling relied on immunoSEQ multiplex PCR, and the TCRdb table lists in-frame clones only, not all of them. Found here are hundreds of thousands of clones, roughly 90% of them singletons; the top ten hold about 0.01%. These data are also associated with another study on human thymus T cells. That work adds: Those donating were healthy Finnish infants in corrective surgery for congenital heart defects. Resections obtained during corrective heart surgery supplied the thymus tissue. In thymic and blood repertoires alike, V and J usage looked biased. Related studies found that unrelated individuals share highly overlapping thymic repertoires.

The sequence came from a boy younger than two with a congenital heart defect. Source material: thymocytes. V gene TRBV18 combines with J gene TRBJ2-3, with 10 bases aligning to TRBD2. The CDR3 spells CASSPPGGLADKDTQYF. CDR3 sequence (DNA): TGTGCCAGCTCACCACCGGGAGGACTAGCGGACAAAGATACGCAGTATTTT.